The 4 T cell receptor beta chains in this list originate from one sample, sequenced in a study of T cell repertoires in cytomegalovirus infection. Their antigens are not known. From the reads, TCRdb called clonotypes with MiXCR, one entry per CDR3 protein. Counted here are 45,000 to 55,000 distinct CDR3 sequences, 15% to 25% occurring once; the ten biggest clones make up about 55%. The source material was CD8+ T cells from cultured PBMCs, sampled from culture after CMV antigen stimulation. The receptors here all came from a human donor in good health (CMV status not recorded). Some clones in this sample may be carry-over from other donors' samples.

The table lists this clonotype with many counts. V is TRBV7-2 and J is TRBJ1-2, with D hard to call. The CDR3 totals 14 residues. V was clipped by 1 base and J by 0 bases, with 6 bases between them. Looked up from germline, CDR1 is SGHTA and CDR2 is FQGNSA. The CDR3 region is CASSLERANYGYTF. The DNA for the CDR3 is TGTGCCAGCAGCTTAGAGAGAGCTAACTATGGCTACACCTTC. The full variable domain, its missing parts supplied by reference TRBV7-2 and TRBJ1-2, is GAGVSQSPSNKVTEKGKDVELRCDPISGHTALYWYRQSLGQGLEFLIYFQGNSAPDKSGLPSDRFSAERTGGSVSTLTIQRTQQEDSAVYLCASSLERANYGYTFGSGTRLTVV.

As regards this clonotype: At one boundary the junction diverges from the germline segment, which might be a read error. The J gene is TRBJ1-2, the V gene TRBV29-1, with D possibly TRBD1 on 5 matching bases. The CDR3 extends over 13 amino acids. Germline CDR1 SQVTM, CDR2 ANQGSEA. The CDR3 reads CSVSGPMNYSYTF. The CDR3 DNA reads as TGCAGCGTTTCGGGACCCATGAACTATAGCTACACCTTC.

Ten or more counts support this clonotype. CDR3 in DNA: TGTGCCAGCAGTGGTACCGGGACAGGCCATGGCTACACCTTC. Amino acid sequence: CASSGTGTGHGYTF. V is TRBV28 and J is TRBJ1-2; 8 bases map to TRBD1. Germline V gives CDR1 MDHEN, CDR2 SYDVKM. The V segment lost 5 bases and the J segment 6 bases; nucleotides outside the gene matches: 8. This CDR3 has 14 residues.

The gene calls are TRBV7-3 and TRBJ2-2; tentative D call: TRBD1 (5 bases). Looked up from germline, CDR1 is SGHTA and CDR2 is FQGTGA. This CDR3 has 15 residues. With 3 bases removed from V and 3 bases from J, the gap between germline ends came to 11 bases. The CDR3 coding sequence is TGTGCCAGCAGCTTGCAGGGAATAGACACCGGGGAGCTGTTTTTT. It specifies CASSLQGIDTGELFF.